This T cell receptor (beta chain) was captured in a study of T cells in Graves' hyperthyroidism and ophthalmopathy. This CDR3 contains 14 residues. V dropped 4 bases and J dropped 1 base, with 9 bases sitting between them. Germline CDR1 is LNHDA and CDR2 is SQIVND (reference sequence). TCR beta CDR3 sequences were amplified from RNA transcripts. The HTBI primer set was used in a first-round RT-PCR of the TCR CDR3. TCRdb passed the multiplex PCR reads through MiXCR, listing each CDR3 protein once. The sample has fewer than 750,000 distinct CDR3 sequences; under 60% are singletons. The source is a woman between 18 and 30 years old with Graves' hyperthyroidism. The sample comprised peripheral blood or thyroid tissue (not recorded which). The V call is TRBV19, the J call TRBJ2-3, with no clear D. The CDR3: CASSRVYRTDTQYF. CDR3 DNA: TGTGCCAGTAGTAGAGTCTATCGCACAGATACGCAGTATTTT.